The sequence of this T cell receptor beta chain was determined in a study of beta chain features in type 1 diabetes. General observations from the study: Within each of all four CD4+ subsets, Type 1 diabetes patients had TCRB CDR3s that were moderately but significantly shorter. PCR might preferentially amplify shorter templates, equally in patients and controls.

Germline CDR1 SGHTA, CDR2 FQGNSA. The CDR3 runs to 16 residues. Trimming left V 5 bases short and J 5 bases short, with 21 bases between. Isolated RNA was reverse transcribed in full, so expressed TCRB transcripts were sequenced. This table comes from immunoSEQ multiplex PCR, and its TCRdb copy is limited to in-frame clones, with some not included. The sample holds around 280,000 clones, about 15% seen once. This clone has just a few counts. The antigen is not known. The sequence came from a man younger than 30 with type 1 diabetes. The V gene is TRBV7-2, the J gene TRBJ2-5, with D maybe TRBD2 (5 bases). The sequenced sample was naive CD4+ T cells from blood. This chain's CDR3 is CASSTSGPSNGETQYF. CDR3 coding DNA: TGTGCCAGCAGCACCAGCGGACCCTCCAATGGGGAGACCCAGTACTTC.